This T cell receptor (beta chain) is drawn from a study of chemoradiotherapy in HPV16-positive cancers. Sequenced by immunoSEQ multiplex PCR; TCRdb stores in-frame clones only, minus some. Here the sample spans about 53,000 clones, about 92% being singletons. V lost 2 bases to trimming and J lost 2 bases, with 11 bases between them. This CDR3 comprises 15 residues. Germline V lookup: CDR1 SGHAT, CDR2 FQNNGV. The gene calls are TRBV11-2 and TRBJ2-3; D call uncertain. The source of this sequence is a human donor with HPV-associated anogenital cancer. Sample: blood, taken from a patient who underwent chemoradiotherapy. The CDR3 sequence: CASSLLGPTTDTQYF. The CDR3 DNA reads as TGTGCCAGCAGCTTACTCGGGCCCACCACAGATACGCAGTATTTT.